One sample yielded the 18 T cell receptor beta chains listed below, sequenced in a study of T cell responses to AZD1222 COVID-19 vaccine (dated by TCRdb to about 2021). The library relied on the immunoSEQ multiplex PCR assay. The immuneACCESS repertoire file appears here via TCRdb, limited to in-frame rearrangements. These files lack a portion of the clones; in checked studies, under half of the deficit traces to unresolved V genes, and the cause of the others is not known. Across this sample there are approximately 67,000 clones, with 84% seen only once. The leading ten clones occupy approximately 22% of the sample. In the paper's terms, the time point label means: baseline before first vaccination. The sample in question was peripheral blood, obtained on day 0 of AZD1222 vaccination. All receptors come from an adult in good health.

The chain recombines TRBV7-8 with TRBJ1-3, with 7 bases aligning to TRBD1. V shed 1 base, J shed 3 bases, and the junction held 3 bases outside the gene matches. The CDR3 spans 15 residues. Germline V gives CDR1 SGHVS, CDR2 FQNEAQ. The chain's CDR3 is CASSLGRGNGNTIYF. The DNA of the CDR3 is TGTGCCAGCAGCTTAGGCAGGGGGAATGGAAACACCATATATTTT.

This clone was seen only once. The chain joins TRBV5-4 to TRBJ1-3; D is perhaps TRBD1 (6 bases). The CDR3 has 16 amino acids. Trimming removed 3 bases at V and 4 bases at J, with 17 bases between. Germline CDR1 and CDR2: SGHNT and YYREEE (reference sequence). The CDR3 spells CASSSDLTGTGNTIYF. The CDR3 nucleotides are TGTGCCAGCAGCTCGGACCTCACAGGGACAGGAAACACCATATATTTT.

The rearrangement joins TRBV7-9 to TRBJ2-7; the match to TRBD2 covers 16 bases. The V and J ends lost 3 bases and 0 bases, in that order; junction bases with no gene match: 5. The germline V gene has CDR1 SEHNR and CDR2 FQNEAQ (reference sequence). There are 18 residues in the CDR3. The CDR3 nucleotides are TGTGCCAGCAGCTTGGGACTAGCGGGGGGGCCCCTCTCCTACGAGCAGTACTTC. This gives the protein CASSLGLAGGPLSYEQYF.

The rearrangement links TRBV5-1 to TRBJ1-1; D perhaps matches TRBD1 (5 bases). The CDR3 extends over 12 amino acids. V lost 4 bases, J lost 9 bases, and 13 bases lay in between. Germline lookup yields CDR1 SGHRS and CDR2 YFSETQ. In DNA, the CDR3 is TGCGCCAGCAGCCCCGGGGGTCCGAAAGCTTTCTTT. It translates to CASSPGGPKAFF.

This clone was found a few times. The rearrangement uses TRBV25-1 and TRBJ2-3; 10 positions agree with TRBD1. This CDR3 has 16 amino acids. The germline gives CDR1 MGHDK, CDR2 SYGVNS. The V gene end was trimmed by 1 base and the J gene end by 4 bases; junction bases not matched to a gene: 5. CDR3 coding DNA: TGTGCCAGCAGTGAATGGACAGGGGGTTCAGCAGATACGCAGTATTTT. Amino acids: CASSEWTGGSADTQYF.

Points on this clone: Additional DNA sequences in this sample encode the identical CDR3. The V gene is TRBV18, the J gene TRBJ1-1; perhaps TRBD1 as D (6 bases). The CDR3 consists of 13 residues. CDR1 KGHSH and CDR2 LQKENI come from the germline V gene. The V gene lost 2 bases and the J gene lost 5 bases, with 9 bases spanning the gap. For the CDR3, the DNA is TGTGCCAGCTCACCAGGGAGGGGGACTGAAGCTTTCTTT. Translating gives CASSPGRGTEAFF.

The rearrangement joins TRBV10-3 to TRBJ1-2; D gene unclear. This CDR3 has 13 amino acids. CDR1 is ENHRY and CDR2 is SYGVKD in the germline V gene. V dropped 1 base and J dropped 4 bases, with 7 bases sitting between them. This CDR3 reads CAISELSSYGYTF. The CDR3 nucleotides are TGTGCCATCAGTGAGTTGAGCAGCTATGGCTACACCTTC.

This clone has a single count. This chain joins TRBV4-2 and TRBJ2-5, with 10 bases lining up with TRBD2. Germline assignment: CDR1 LGHNA and CDR2 YNFKEQ. The junction had 8 bases not matched to a gene; V was cut back by 2 bases and J by 5 bases. The CDR3 totals 16 residues. CDR3 DNA sequence: TGTGCCAGCAGCCAAAGAGCGGGGGGGCCATTTGAGACCCAGTACTTC. It yields the protein CASSQRAGGPFETQYF.

The table lists this clone with a few counts. V gene TRBV18 combines with J gene TRBJ2-3; D remains ambiguous. The V gene lost 2 bases and the J gene lost 2 bases, with 8 bases spanning the gap. The CDR3 is 14 residues long. Germline assignment: CDR1 KGHSH and CDR2 LQKENI. CDR3 coding DNA: TGTGCCAGCTCACCAGGAATTAACACAGATACGCAGTATTTT. Residues: CASSPGINTDTQYF.

Only one count was recorded for this clone. This sequence joins TRBV9 and TRBJ1-1, with 8 bases aligning to TRBD1. CDR3 length equals 14 residues. Germline-derived CDR1 and CDR2 are SGDLS and YYNGEE. With 3 bases clipped from V and 1 base from J, the junction kept 2 bases outside the gene matches. The CDR3 loop is CASSAGTGNTEAFF. CDR3 DNA: TGTGCCAGCAGCGCCGGGACAGGGAACACTGAAGCTTTCTTT.

The J gene is TRBJ2-1, the V gene TRBV4-3; D not resolved. The CDR3 consists of 13 residues. V was clipped by 0 bases and J by 4 bases, with 4 bases between them. Per germline, CDR1 LGHNA and CDR2 YSLEER. The CDR3 here is CASSQDIYNEQFF. In DNA form, the CDR3 reads TGCGCCAGCAGCCAAGACATTTACAATGAGCAGTTCTTC.

The CDR3 reads CASSFSQGTEAFF. In DNA form, the CDR3 reads TGTGCCAGCAGTTTTTCACAGGGGACTGAAGCTTTCTTT. The rearrangement links TRBV12-3 or TRBV12-4 to TRBJ1-1, with TRBD1 matching 7 bases. The V segment lost 3 bases and the J segment 5 bases; nucleotides outside the gene matches: 3. This CDR3 region has 13 residues.

The rearrangement links TRBV19 to TRBJ1-2; no clear D. Germline V CDR1 and CDR2: LNHDA, SQIVND (reference sequence). The length of the CDR3 is 13 residues. V was cut by 3 bases and J by 4 bases, with 9 bases left in between. The CDR3 coding sequence is TGTGCCAGTAGTATTGGAACAAGCTATGGCTACACCTTC. This sequence encodes CASSIGTSYGYTF.

This clone was counted once. The V gene is TRBV7-8, the J gene TRBJ2-5; 8 bases agree with TRBD2. Per the germline V gene, CDR1 is SGHVS and CDR2 is FQNEAQ. CDR3 length equals 15 residues. J lost 5 bases, V lost 5 bases, and 10 bases had no gene match. This chain's CDR3 is CASSVGSGGRETQYF. CDR3 DNA: TGTGCCAGCAGCGTAGGGAGTGGCGGGAGGGAGACCCAGTACTTC.

V and J are TRBV5-5 and TRBJ1-6, with a weak D call TRBD1 (5 bases). The germline V gene has CDR1 SGHKS and CDR2 YYEKEE (reference sequence). The CDR3 totals 13 residues. The V end was cut by 3 bases, the J end by 10 bases, with 11 bases between. For the CDR3, the DNA is TGTGCCAGCAGCTCGAGAGGGGACTCACCCCTCCACTTT. It is translated as CASSSRGDSPLHF.

The chain is built from TRBV6-2 or TRBV6-3 and TRBJ2-1; TRBD2 aligns across 11 bases. Germline lookup yields CDR1 MNHEY and CDR2 SVGEGT. The CDR3 length is 18 residues. The J segment lost 4 bases and the V segment lost 2 bases, leaving 10 bases of the junction unmatched. CDR3 protein: CASSYLRTSGSEYNEQFF. The CDR3 DNA reads TGTGCCAGCAGTTACCTCAGGACTAGCGGGTCGGAATACAATGAGCAGTTCTTC.

The J gene is TRBJ1-1, the V gene TRBV10-3, with 7 bases identical to TRBD1. The J segment lost 5 bases and the V segment lost 3 bases, leaving 6 bases of the junction unmatched. The CDR3 covers 14 residues. CDR1 ENHRY and CDR2 SYGVKD come from the germline V gene. The CDR3 DNA sequence: TGTGCCATCAGTGAAGTAGGGGGCTCTACTGAAGCTTTCTTT. Amino acid sequence: CAISEVGGSTEAFF.

The J gene is TRBJ2-3, the V gene TRBV3-1 (or the pseudogene TRBV3-2); D assignment may be TRBD1 or TRBD2 (5 bases each). Per the germline V gene, CDR1 is LGHDT and CDR2 is YNNKEL (reference sequence). The CDR3 is 15 amino acids. Deletions cut 4 bases from V and 5 bases from J, with 16 bases between. DNA of the CDR3: TGTGCCAGCAGCCCCTCCGGGGCGTCCAGAGATACGCAGTATTTT. Translation gives CASSPSGASRDTQYF.